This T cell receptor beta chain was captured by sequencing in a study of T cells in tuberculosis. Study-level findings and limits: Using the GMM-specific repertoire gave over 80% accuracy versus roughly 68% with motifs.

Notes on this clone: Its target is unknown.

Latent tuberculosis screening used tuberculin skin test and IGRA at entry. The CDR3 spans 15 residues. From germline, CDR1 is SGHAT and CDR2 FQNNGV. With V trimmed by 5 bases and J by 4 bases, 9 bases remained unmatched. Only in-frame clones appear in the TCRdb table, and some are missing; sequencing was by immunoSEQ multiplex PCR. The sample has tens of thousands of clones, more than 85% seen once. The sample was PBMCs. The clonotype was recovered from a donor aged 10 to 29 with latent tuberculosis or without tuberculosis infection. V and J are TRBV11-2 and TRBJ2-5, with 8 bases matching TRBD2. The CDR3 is CASSVRRGAGETQYF. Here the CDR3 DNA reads TGTGCCAGCAGCGTTAGGCGGGGGGCAGGAGAGACCCAGTACTTC. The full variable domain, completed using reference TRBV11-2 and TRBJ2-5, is EAGVAQSPRYKIIEKRQSVAFWCNPISGHATLYWYQQILGQGPKLLIQFQNNGVVDDSQLPKDRFSAERLKGVDSTLKIQPAKLEDSAVYLCASSVRRGAGETQYFGPGTRLLVL.